Listed here are 26 T cell receptor beta chains from one sample, sequenced in a study of post-analysis software for immune sequencing data. For these receptors, no antigen is known. The TCR beta cDNA libraries carried unique molecular identifiers. TCRdb reprocessed the PCR reads via MiXCR and lists one record per CDR3 protein. The sample has approximately 400,000 distinct CDR3 sequences, roughly 38% seen once. Points from the study as a whole: Compared with controls, patients had more of roughly 5 TRBV segments, including TRBV5-6, TRBV5-1 and TRBV20-1.

Sequencing input: blood. The receptor set was obtained from a girl under 18 with multiple sclerosis.

The chain joins TRBV6-5 to TRBJ1-6; weak D call: TRBD1 (6 bases). V gave up 5 bases and J gave up 9 bases, with 23 bases separating them. The CDR3 sequence is 17 residues long. The germline V gene encodes CDR1 MNHEY and CDR2 SVGAGI. CDR3 bases: TGTGCCAGCAGTAACCGGATACAGGGAATAGAGGGTTCACCCCTCCACTTT. Translation gives CASSNRIQGIEGSPLHF.

The chain links TRBV5-4 to TRBJ2-5; D not resolved. The V gene lost 6 bases and the J gene lost 2 bases, with 14 bases spanning the gap. The CDR3 runs 14 residues. The germline CDR1 and CDR2 sequences are SGHNT and YYREEE (reference sequence). The CDR3 nucleotides are TGTGCCAGCAACCGTGGCGGACCGCAAGAGACCCAGTACTTC. Encoded protein: CASNRGGPQETQYF.

The chain employs TRBV5-1 and TRBJ1-5; a weak D match, TRBD1 (5 bases). Germline CDR1 and CDR2: SGHRS and YFSETQ. The V end was cut by 6 bases, the J end by 1 base, with 14 bases between. This CDR3 has 15 amino acids. CDR3 in DNA: TGCGCCAGCAAGATCGGGGCGGGGAGCAATCAGCCCCAGCATTTT. Residues: CASKIGAGSNQPQHF. Drawing the rest from reference TRBV5-1 and TRBJ1-5, the complete variable domain is KAGVTQTPRYLIKTRGQQVTLSCSPISGHRSVSWYQQTPGQGLQFLFEYFSETQRNKGNFPGRFSGRQFSNSRSEMNVSTLELGDSALYLCASKIGAGSNQPQHFGDGTRLSIL.

The CDR3 protein is CATKRGGLGQGNYEQYF. In DNA, the CDR3 is TGTGCCACAAAGAGGGGGGGTCTCGGGCAGGGCAACTACGAGCAGTACTTC. The chain links TRBV27 to TRBJ2-7, with D tentatively TRBD2 (7 bases). This CDR3 region has 17 residues. From germline, CDR1 is MNHEY and CDR2 SMNVEV (reference sequence). V gave up 10 bases and J gave up 3 bases, with 28 bases separating them.

The chain is built from TRBV5-1 and TRBJ2-1; D is perhaps TRBD1 or TRBD2 (6 bases each). The CDR3 length is 15 residues. CDR1 SGHRS and CDR2 YFSETQ come from the germline V gene. Trimming stripped 4 bases from V and 12 bases from J, with 23 bases between. The CDR3 here is CASSPRGTRNSGQFF. CDR3 in DNA: TGCGCCAGCAGCCCCCGGGGGACAAGGAATAGTGGGCAGTTCTTC.

This chain links TRBV29-1 with TRBJ2-5; D is unresolved. From germline, CDR1 is SQVTM and CDR2 ANQGSEA. Trimming cost V 0 bases and J 4 bases, with 12 bases left between them. The CDR3 loop spans 14 amino acids. The CDR3 spells CSVEEVVAGETQYF. For the CDR3, the DNA is TGCAGCGTTGAAGAGGTGGTTGCTGGAGAGACCCAGTACTTC.

V gene TRBV4-3 combines with J gene TRBJ1-1, with D perhaps matching TRBD1 (5 bases). Germline CDR1 reads LGHNA; CDR2 reads YSLEER. The CDR3 is 15 amino acids. V lost 8 bases to trimming and J lost 4 bases, with 20 bases between them. This CDR3 is CASRLFRSGGTEAFF. CDR3 DNA: TGCGCCAGCCGCCTATTCAGGTCGGGGGGCACTGAAGCTTTCTTT.

The J gene is TRBJ2-5, the V gene TRBV20-1, with a weak D call TRBD2 (6 bases). The CDR3 loop spans 15 amino acids. The germline CDR1 and CDR2 sequences are DFQATT and SNEGSKA (reference sequence). V was clipped by 5 bases and J by 0 bases, with 16 bases between them. The CDR3 nucleotides read TGCAGTGCTGTTCGGGACTCGTGGTACCAAGAGACCCAGTACTTC. This encodes CSAVRDSWYQETQYF.

The chain links TRBV6-1 to TRBJ1-1, with 7 bases that match TRBD1. CDR1 is MNHNS and CDR2 is SASEGT in the germline V gene. The J segment lost 4 bases and the V segment lost 2 bases, leaving 7 bases of the junction unmatched. The CDR3 is 15 amino acids. The CDR3 DNA reads TGTGCCAGCAGTGAACGAGGGGGCGCACGCACTGAAGCTTTCTTT. Translation: CASSERGGARTEAFF.

This clonotype was seen many times. Mismatch with germline at one junction end may stem from a read error. The genes are TRBV5-1 and TRBJ2-5; tentative D call: TRBD1 (5 bases). The CDR3 covers 12 residues. CDR1 and CDR2 (germline): SGHRS, YFSETQ. CDR3: CASSLAGETQYF. The CDR3 DNA reads TGTGCCAGCAGCTTAGCAGGGGAGACCCAGTACTTC. Drawing the rest from reference TRBV5-1 and TRBJ2-5, the complete variable domain is KAGVTQTPRYLIKTRGQQVTLSCSPISGHRSVSWYQQTPGQGLQFLFEYFSETQRNKGNFPGRFSGRQFSNSRSEMNVSTLELGDSALYLCASSLAGETQYFGPGTRLLVL.

The CDR3 reads CASSEGTGAGDEQYF. The DNA for the CDR3 is TGTGCCAGCAGTGAAGGGACAGGGGCGGGGGACGAGCAGTACTTC. The chain combines TRBV6-1 with TRBJ2-5; 9 bases fit TRBD1. The J call may be incorrect, as the DNA end agrees better with TRBJ2-7. Germline V CDR1 and CDR2: MNHNS, SASEGT. This CDR3 contains 15 residues.

This chain uses TRBV5-5 with TRBJ2-5; 7 positions match TRBD2. Germline CDR1 SGHKS, CDR2 YYEKEE (reference sequence). The junction had 10 bases not matched to a gene; V was cut back by 1 base and J by 4 bases. This CDR3 has 16 amino acids. CDR3 protein: CASSLNGGESAETQYF. CDR3 DNA sequence: TGTGCCAGCAGCTTGAATGGGGGGGAGTCGGCAGAGACCCAGTACTTC.

The chain carries TRBV25-1 and TRBJ2-3, with 12 bases identical to TRBD1. The CDR3 covers 17 residues. V was pared by 3 bases and J by 4 bases, with 8 bases of the junction left unmatched. From germline, CDR1 is MGHDK and CDR2 SYGVNS. CDR3 nucleotides: TGTGCCAGCAGTGATCCCCTAGGGACAGGGGGCTCAGATACGCAGTATTTT. Translated: CASSDPLGTGGSDTQYF.

The sample holds a few counts of this clonotype. A junction boundary mismatches the germline segment, possibly from a read error. The chain carries TRBV7-6 and TRBJ2-7; D uncertain. CDR3 size: 14 residues. Germline lookup yields CDR1 SGHVS and CDR2 FNYEAQ. The CDR3 sequence: CAGSLVDGSYEQYF. CDR3 DNA: TGTGCCGGCAGCTTAGTCGACGGCTCCTACGAGCAGTACTTC.

This clonotype was detected many times. The V call is TRBV4-1, the J call TRBJ1-2; 9 bases map to TRBD1. The CDR3 covers 14 residues. Per the germline V gene, CDR1 is MGHRA and CDR2 is YSYEKL. J was trimmed by 4 bases and V by 0 bases; bases with no gene match: 0. CDR3: CASSQEGQGYGYTF. Here the CDR3 DNA reads TGCGCCAGCAGCCAAGAGGGACAGGGCTATGGCTACACCTTC.

This chain uses TRBV12-3 or TRBV12-4 with TRBJ2-5; D unclear. Trimming removed 2 bases at V and 4 bases at J, with 8 bases between. This CDR3 has 13 residues. As DNA, the CDR3 is TGTGCCAGCAGTTTACCCAGCGTAGAGACCCAGTACTTC. Protein: CASSLPSVETQYF.

The chain couples TRBV3-1 to TRBJ1-5; 9 bases are a match to TRBD1. The junction had 5 bases not matched to a gene; V was cut back by 1 base and J by 4 bases. CDR3 length: 16 amino acids. The V gene's germline CDR1 is LGHDT and CDR2 YNNKEL (reference sequence). Here the CDR3 DNA reads TGTGCCAGCAGCCAAGGCGCCGGGACAGGGAATCAGCCCCAGCATTTT. This sequence encodes CASSQGAGTGNQPQHF.

The chain recombines TRBV28 with TRBJ1-6, with TRBD1 as a possible D gene (6 bases). The CDR3 consists of 15 residues. From germline, CDR1 is MDHEN and CDR2 SYDVKM. Trimming pared 3 bases from V and 7 bases from J, leaving 13 bases between. In DNA form, the CDR3 reads TGTGCCAGCAGTTTGGGGGGCTCGGGGAATTCACCCCTCCACTTT. It specifies CASSLGGSGNSPLHF.

Concerning this clonotype itself: A read error may produce the germline difference seen at one junction end. The chain is built from TRBV6-5 and TRBJ1-2; no clear D. This CDR3 is built from 16 residues. CDR1 and CDR2 from the germline V gene are MNHEY and SVGAGI. As DNA, the CDR3 is TGTGCCAGCGGTTACTCGATCGCGAGGGAAGATCGTGGCTACACCTTC. Translating gives CASGYSIAREDRGYTF.

The chain links TRBV4-2 to TRBJ1-3, with D unclear. Germline CDR1 and CDR2: LGHNA and YNFKEQ. The germline V and J ends were trimmed by 0 bases and 3 bases, with 12 bases remaining between them. The length of the CDR3 is 16 residues. The CDR3 region has the DNA TGTGCCAGCAGCCAAGATATGCCGGTGGGTGGAAACACCATATATTTT. It is translated as CASSQDMPVGGNTIYF.

This clonotype is a singleton in its sample. This chain links TRBV3-1 with TRBJ2-1; tentative D call: TRBD2 (5 bases). CDR1 and CDR2 from the germline V gene are LGHDT and YNNKEL (reference sequence). Between the trimmed V and J ends, which lost 3 bases and 8 bases, there was a span of 17 bases. This CDR3 region has 15 residues. The CDR3 region is CASSHLEALEDEQFF. Here the CDR3 DNA reads TGTGCCAGCAGCCACCTTGAAGCCTTGGAGGATGAGCAGTTCTTC.

J is TRBJ2-7 and V is TRBV7-8; 10 nucleotides line up with TRBD2. This CDR3 is built from 19 residues. The junction had 13 bases not matched to a gene; V was cut back by 2 bases and J by 0 bases. Germline CDR1 reads SGHVS; CDR2 reads FQNEAQ. The CDR3 sequence is CASSLPLAGGLQSSYEQYF. The CDR3 bases are TGTGCCAGCAGCTTACCCTTAGCGGGGGGCCTCCAAAGCTCCTACGAGCAGTACTTC.

This CDR3 reads CAAGSYNEQFF. CDR3 sequence (DNA): TGTGCCGCTGGGTCCTACAATGAGCAGTTCTTC. The V call is TRBV28, the J call TRBJ2-1; D gene unclear. The CDR3 sequence is 11 residues long. Germline assignment: CDR1 MDHEN and CDR2 SYDVKM. Trimming stripped 11 bases from V and 1 base from J, with 6 bases between. The full variable domain, rest sourced from reference TRBV28 and TRBJ2-1, is DVKVTQSSRYLVKRTGEKVFLECVQDMDHENMFWYRQDPGLGLRLIYFSYDVKMKEKGDIPEGYSVSREKKERFSLILESASTNQTSMYLCAAGSYNEQFFGPGTRLTVL.

Regarding this clonotype: The missing conserved phenylalanine or tryptophan at the end of this CDR3 makes a read error likely. The genes are TRBV12-3 or TRBV12-4 and TRBJ1-5, with 7 positions matching TRBD1. CDR3 length: 13 amino acids. V dropped 6 bases and J dropped 6; count of bases not matched to a gene: 5. CDR3 nucleotides: TGTGCCAGCAGCACCGACAGGGCTCAGCCCCAGCATTGT. Encoded protein: CASSTDRAQPQHC.

The V and J genes are TRBV7-9 and TRBJ2-4, with 15 bases aligning to TRBD2. Germline V gene lookup returns CDR1 SEHNR and CDR2 FQNEAQ (reference sequence). CDR3 length: 18 residues. Germline trimming cut 4 bases from V and 3 bases from J; bases unmatched to any gene: 7. Here the CDR3 reads CASSSGTSGGIRKNIQYF. CDR3 nucleotide sequence: TGTGCCAGCAGCTCAGGGACTAGCGGGGGGATCCGCAAAAACATTCAGTACTTC.

Only one count was recorded for this clonotype. The gene calls are TRBV6-4 and TRBJ2-3, with 8 nucleotides matching TRBD2. V lost 2 bases and J lost 6; bases outside the gene matches: 7. In germline, CDR1 is MRHNA, CDR2 SNTAGT. The CDR3 spans 15 residues. CDR3 coding DNA: TGTGCCAGCAGTGACGGTAGCGGGAATGGGGATACGCAGTATTTT. Translated, it gives CASSDGSGNGDTQYF.